The 27 T cell receptor beta chains in this list originate from one sample, sequenced in a study of chronic HIV infection and antiretroviral therapy. From the 5' RACE reads, TCRdb called clonotypes with MiXCR, one entry per CDR3 protein. Of 30,000 to 45,000 distinct CDR3 sequences in the sample, more than 8% are singletons; the top ten hold under 3.5%. Source material: peripheral blood. Receptors originate from an adult who had HIV and had not received antiretroviral therapy, or was an uninfected healthy control (not recorded which).

This rearrangement joins TRBV21-1 to TRBJ1-5; TRBD1, the D gene given by the table, was not confirmed from the DNA. TRBV21-1 is labeled a pseudogene. CDR3 size: 21 residues. The chain's CDR3 is CASSRKRGDRDRGVKISPQHF. The DNA of the CDR3 is TGTGCCAGCAGCAGAAAGCGCGGGGACAGGGACAGAGGAGTAAAAATCAGCCCCCAGCATTTT.

Many counts were recorded for this clonotype. V gene TRBV2 combines with J gene TRBJ1-1; 9 nucleotides agree with TRBD1. CDR1 SNHLY and CDR2 FYNNEI come from the germline V gene. With V trimmed by 8 bases and J by 0 bases, 1 base remained unmatched. The CDR3 has 13 residues. The CDR3 is CASGQGMNTEAFF. The DNA for the CDR3 is TGTGCCAGCGGACAGGGGATGAACACTGAAGCTTTCTTT. The variable domain in full, with the rest retrieved from reference TRBV2 and TRBJ1-1, is EPEVTQTPSHQVTQMGQEVILRCVPISNHLYFYWYRQILGQKVEFLVSFYNNEISEKSEIFDDQFSVERPDGSNFTLKIRSTKLEDSAMYFCASGQGMNTEAFFGQGTRLTVV.

This clonotype was counted ten times or more. This rearrangement joins TRBV28 to TRBJ2-7, with TRBD2 identical over 10 bases. The CDR3 is made up of 15 amino acids. V gave up 4 bases and J gave up 0 bases; unmatched junction bases: 3. CDR1 and CDR2 from the germline V gene are MDHEN and SYDVKM. The CDR3, as DNA: TGTGCCAGCAGTTCTGGACTAGCGGCCTCCTACGAGCAGTACTTC. This translates into CASSSGLAASYEQYF.

This clonotype was seen a handful of times. This chain uses TRBV11-3 with TRBJ2-3, with D possibly TRBD2 on 6 matching bases. Germline V gives CDR1 SGHNT, CDR2 YENEEA. V was shortened by 0 bases and J by 3 bases, with 13 bases between the two germline ends. This CDR3 has 16 amino acids. CDR3 in DNA: TGTGCCAGCAGCTTAGATGGGAACGGGAGAACAGATACGCAGTATTTT. As protein: CASSLDGNGRTDTQYF.

In this sample, this clonotype turned up many times. This chain joins TRBV2 and TRBJ2-1; tentatively, D is TRBD2 (5 bases). The CDR3 contains 14 residues. Trimming shortened V by 0 bases and J by 8 bases, and 11 bases separated the two germline ends. Looked up from germline, CDR1 is SNHLY and CDR2 is FYNNEI. The CDR3 region has the DNA TGTGCCAGCAGTGAAGCGGGAGCTAGCTATGAGCAGTTCTTC. Translation gives CASSEAGASYEQFF.

This clonotype was detected a few times. The chain links TRBV29-1 to TRBJ2-1; D unclear. The V and J ends lost 6 bases and 8 bases respectively, with 8 bases between them. The CDR3 is 10 residues long. Per germline, CDR1 SQVTM and CDR2 ANQGSEA. The CDR3 sequence is CSVLRDEQFF. In DNA, the CDR3 is TGCAGCGTCCTCCGGGATGAGCAGTTCTTC.

This sequence joins TRBV28 and TRBJ1-5; D gene ambiguous. CDR3 length: 13 residues. CDR1 is MDHEN, CDR2 SYDVKM, per germline. V was clipped by 6 bases and J by 9 bases, with 15 bases between them. This CDR3 is CASRDRAIAPQHF. The CDR3 DNA reads TGTGCCAGCAGAGACCGAGCAATTGCGCCCCAGCATTTT.

This clonotype was detected only a few times. The genes are TRBV20-1 and TRBJ2-3, with 8 nucleotides matching TRBD2. This CDR3 has 16 amino acids. Losses at the gene ends were 6 bases for V and 2 bases for J; bases not matched to a gene: 13. Germline CDR1 DFQATT, CDR2 SNEGSKA (reference sequence). The CDR3 loop is CSAQLIAGSPTDTQYF. The CDR3 bases are TGCAGTGCCCAGCTTATAGCGGGAAGTCCCACAGATACGCAGTATTTT.

The chain is built from TRBV4-2 and TRBJ1-2; the D is unclear. The CDR3 has 14 residues. Germline V gene data show CDR1 as LGHNA and CDR2 as YNFKEQ. The ends were cut back, 1 base at V and 5 bases at J, with 11 bases in the middle. CDR3 amino acids: CASSQGTIGYGYTF. CDR3 sequence (DNA): TGTGCCAGCAGCCAAGGGACTATAGGGTATGGCTACACCTTC.

In this sample, this clonotype turned up many times. The chain carries TRBV3-1 and TRBJ1-4, with 7 bases lining up with TRBD1. V dropped 4 bases and J dropped 7; count of bases not matched to a gene: 21. Per germline, CDR1 LGHDT and CDR2 YNNKEL (reference sequence). There are 19 residues in the CDR3. The CDR3: CASSPIVSEGARMGEKLFF. CDR3 nucleotides: TGTGCCAGCAGCCCAATCGTCTCGGAGGGGGCAAGGATGGGTGAAAAACTGTTTTTT.

The chain recombines TRBV11-3 with TRBJ1-4; weak D call: TRBD1 (5 bases). CDR1 and CDR2 from the germline V gene are SGHNT and YENEEA. The CDR3 runs to 19 residues. The V gene lost 4 bases and the J gene lost 0 bases, with 21 bases spanning the gap. The CDR3 nucleotides read TGTGCCAGCAGCTCGACGGGGACGGGGCTACGTGCAACTAATGAAAAACTGTTTTTT. Translated, it gives CASSSTGTGLRATNEKLFF.

In its sample, this clonotype was seen many times. The chain joins TRBV30 to TRBJ1-1; tentatively, D is TRBD1 (5 bases). The CDR3 length is 13 residues. Germline-derived CDR1 and CDR2 are GTSNPN and SVGIG (reference sequence). V lost 3 bases, J lost 3 bases, and 11 bases lay in between. CDR3 nucleotide sequence: TGTGCCTGGAGCCCGGAGGGGTACACTGAAGCTTTCTTT. Amino acids: CAWSPEGYTEAFF.

This clonotype was detected many times. This chain links TRBV30 with TRBJ2-7; 7 bases align to TRBD1. Trimming removed 2 bases from V and 5 bases from J; junction bases left unmatched: 6. The CDR3 loop spans 13 amino acids. Germline V CDR1 and CDR2: GTSNPN, SVGIG (reference sequence). The CDR3 loop is CAWSPQGYHEQYF. For the CDR3, the DNA is TGTGCCTGGAGTCCACAGGGGTACCACGAGCAGTACTTC. Looking up the rest from reference TRBV30 and TRBJ2-7 gives the full variable domain: SQTIHQWPATLVQPVGSPLSLECTVEGTSNPNLYWYRQAAGRGLQLLFYSVGIGQISSEVPQNLSASRPQDRQFILSSKKLLLSDSGFYLCAWSPQGYHEQYFGPGTRLTVT.

This clonotype was seen ten or more times. This rearrangement joins TRBV6-2 or TRBV6-3 to TRBJ1-2; no reliable D call. The CDR3 is 13 amino acids. Per germline, CDR1 MNHEY and CDR2 SVGEGT. Trimming pared 5 bases from V and 2 bases from J, leaving 9 bases between. The CDR3: CASSRTENYGYTF. The CDR3 region has the DNA TGTGCCAGCAGTCGCACCGAGAACTATGGCTACACCTTC.

This clonotype came up once. A read error is possible here, since a much larger clone lies one base away. The rearrangement uses TRBV29-1 and TRBJ2-1; no definite D call. The length of the CDR3 is 9 residues. Trimming cost V 3 bases and J 14 bases, with 8 bases left between them. Germline assignment: CDR1 SQVTM and CDR2 ANQGSEA. CDR3 protein: CSVDHWEFF. The CDR3 DNA is TGCAGCGTTGACCATTGGGAGTTCTTC.

This clonotype has more than one count but fewer than ten. This rearrangement joins TRBV27 to TRBJ1-2, with TRBD1 identical over 8 bases. With 1 base clipped from V and 4 bases from J, the junction kept 8 bases outside the gene matches. CDR1 MNHEY and CDR2 SMNVEV come from the germline V gene (reference sequence). The CDR3 has 16 residues. The CDR3 protein is CASSLYSGGFLYGYTF. In DNA, the CDR3 is TGTGCCAGCAGTTTATATTCAGGGGGCTTTCTCTATGGCTACACCTTC.

V and J are TRBV28 and TRBJ1-1; 7 bases match TRBD1. The CDR3 is made up of 15 amino acids. Losses at the gene ends were 6 bases for V and 3 bases for J; bases not matched to a gene: 10. Per germline, CDR1 MDHEN and CDR2 SYDVKM. CDR3 sequence (DNA): TGTGCCAGCAGACCCCTAACAGGGGTTGACACTGAAGCTTTCTTT. It specifies CASRPLTGVDTEAFF.

This clonotype came up many times. The CDR3 sequence: CASSAKIPGTSGMGEQYF. In DNA, the CDR3 is TGTGCCAGCAGCGCGAAAATACCCGGGACTAGCGGGATGGGCGAGCAGTACTTC. The chain has TRBV7-3 and TRBJ2-7; 13 bases line up with TRBD2. V was pared by 5 bases and J by 6 bases, with 16 bases of the junction left unmatched. The CDR3 is 18 amino acids. From germline, CDR1 is SGHTA and CDR2 FQGTGA. Full variable domain (missing parts from reference TRBV7-3 and TRBJ2-7): GAGVSQTPSNKVTEKGKYVELRCDPISGHTALYWYRQSLGQGPEFLIYFQGTGAADDSGLPNDRFFAVRPEGSVSTLKIQRTERGDSAVYLCASSAKIPGTSGMGEQYFGPGTRLTVT.

This clonotype has ten or more counts. V usage is TRBV4-3 and J usage is TRBJ2-7, with 7 bases aligning to TRBD1. Germline CDR1 and CDR2: LGHNA and YSLEER. The trim removed 2 bases at V and 2 bases at J, leaving 9 bases unmatched. CDR3 length: 16 residues. CDR3 sequence reads: CASSQTHRGSPYEQYF. CDR3 DNA: TGCGCCAGCAGCCAAACTCACAGGGGTAGCCCCTACGAGCAGTACTTC.

This clonotype was recorded at least ten times. The chain uses TRBV29-1 and TRBJ2-1; D might be TRBD1 or TRBD2, each matching 6 bases. This CDR3 spans 11 amino acids. V shed 6 bases and J shed 10 bases, with 13 bases lying between them. Looked up from germline, CDR1 is SQVTM and CDR2 is ANQGSEA. The CDR3 nucleotides are TGCAGCGTGGGGGGCTCTAGGGAGCAGTTCTTC. Protein: CSVGGSREQFF.

This clonotype was recorded a few times. The J gene is TRBJ1-1, the V gene TRBV28; D is perhaps TRBD1 (6 bases). The V gene's germline CDR1 is MDHEN and CDR2 SYDVKM. V gave up 5 bases and J gave up 1 base, with 14 bases separating them. This CDR3 is built from 15 residues. CDR3 coding DNA: TGTGCCAGCAGTCGAGGGGGGGCGCAGAACACTGAAGCTTTCTTT. The encoded protein is CASSRGGAQNTEAFF. The variable domain in full, completed from reference TRBV28 and TRBJ1-1, reads DVKVTQSSRYLVKRTGEKVFLECVQDMDHENMFWYRQDPGLGLRLIYFSYDVKMKEKGDIPEGYSVSREKKERFSLILESASTNQTSMYLCASSRGGAQNTEAFFGQGTRLTVV.

The J gene is TRBJ2-3, the V gene TRBV28; TRBD1 aligns across 7 bases. V gave up 10 bases and J gave up 4 bases; unmatched junction bases: 11. The germline gives CDR1 MDHEN, CDR2 SYDVKM. This CDR3 is built from 14 residues. CDR3 loop: CATLLRGRADTQYF. In nucleotides, the CDR3 is TGTGCCACCCTCTTGAGGGGGCGGGCAGATACGCAGTATTTT. Variable domain in full (rest from reference TRBV28 and TRBJ2-3): DVKVTQSSRYLVKRTGEKVFLECVQDMDHENMFWYRQDPGLGLRLIYFSYDVKMKEKGDIPEGYSVSREKKERFSLILESASTNQTSMYLCATLLRGRADTQYFGPGTRLTVL.

This clonotype has more than one count but fewer than ten. The rearrangement joins TRBV4-1 to TRBJ2-1, with 9 positions matching TRBD2. CDR3 length: 15 residues. Trimming removed 3 bases from V and 6 bases from J; junction bases left unmatched: 6. The germline V gene has CDR1 MGHRA and CDR2 YSYEKL. Written as DNA, the CDR3 is TGCGCCAGCAGCCAGATAGCGGGAGCGGGCAATGAGCAGTTCTTC. It codes for CASSQIAGAGNEQFF.

This chain links TRBV20-1 with TRBJ2-4, with TRBD1 matching over 7 bases. Germline loops: CDR1 DFQATT, CDR2 SNEGSKA (reference sequence). The length of the CDR3 is 15 residues. The V segment lost 6 bases and the J segment 1 base; nucleotides outside the gene matches: 9. The CDR3 here is CSAGLPTGAKNIQYF. The CDR3 nucleotides are TGCAGTGCGGGCCTTCCGACAGGGGCCAAAAACATTCAGTACTTC.

V gene TRBV20-1 combines with J gene TRBJ1-2; D is ambiguous. V gave up 4 bases and J gave up 0 bases, with 9 bases separating them. The V gene's germline CDR1 is DFQATT and CDR2 SNEGSKA (reference sequence). The CDR3 has 13 residues. DNA for the CDR3: TGCAGTGCTATGACTCCAGCTAACTATGGCTACACCTTC. The encoded protein is CSAMTPANYGYTF.

CDR3 loop: CASAWQGAAQPQHF. CDR3 nucleotide sequence: TGTGCCAGCGCCTGGCAGGGGGCGGCTCAGCCCCAGCATTTT. The J gene is TRBJ1-5, the V gene TRBV6-2 or TRBV6-3; TRBD1 aligns across 8 bases. Germline V gene data show CDR1 as MNHEY and CDR2 as SVGEGT. V trimming: 8 bases; J trimming: 6 bases; junction bases outside the gene matches: 9. The CDR3 is 14 residues long.

The CDR3: CASSPQSSGMLDEQYF. The DNA of the CDR3 is TGTGCCAGCAGTCCTCAATCTAGCGGGATGTTGGACGAGCAGTACTTC. The gene calls are TRBV28 and TRBJ2-7; 9 bases agree with TRBD2. Germline lookup yields CDR1 MDHEN and CDR2 SYDVKM. V shed 5 bases and J 5 bases; nucleotides not matched to a gene: 13. This CDR3 is 16 amino acids long.